This T cell receptor beta chain was identified during a study of shared clonotypes between healthy human individuals. Study-level points and caveats: Represented genetic and exposure-history diversity was restricted by having few donors. With a handful of donors compared, around 5% of naive CD4 clonotypes were shared.

Naive CD8 populations comprised CD45RO-negative cells positively selected for CCR7, excluding terminally differentiated effector memory CD45RA+ cells. Deep-level running was used for the assay. The sorted-subset replicate PCRs were given 200 ng DNA, which is tens of thousands of T cell genomes. The data were produced by immunoSEQ multiplex PCR, yet TCRdb's version contains in-frame clones alone and is incomplete. The sample lists millions of clones; 93% were seen once. CDR1 is LNHNV and CDR2 is YYDKDF in the germline V gene (reference sequence). The V and J ends lost 8 bases and 5 bases respectively, with 10 bases between them. This CDR3 contains 12 residues. Details on this clone: Its antigen is as yet unknown.

This sequence was found in a man between 18 and 35 years old in good health. Some clones in this sample may be carry-over from other donors' samples. Specimen: naive CD8+ T cells from PBMCs. The chain has TRBV15 and TRBJ2-1; D remains ambiguous. In nucleotides, the CDR3 is TGTGCCACCCACGACACAGACAATGAGCAGTTCTTC. Amino acid sequence: CATHDTDNEQFF.